Presented here are 20 T cell receptor beta chains from one specimen sequenced in a study of beta chain features in type 1 diabetes (dated by TCRdb to 2016 to 2018). Receptor amplification or capture employed the immunoSEQ multiplex PCR assay. All of the isolated RNA was reverse transcribed with the High Capacity cDNA Reverse Transcription Kit, so expressed TCRB transcripts were sequenced. TCRdb retrieved this table from immuneACCESS and kept in-frame rearrangements only. Not all clones are present; in checked studies, unresolved V genes account for under half, and no reason is known for the remainder. The sample data list about 900,000 clones, and roughly 16% of these were observed just once. The ten largest clonotypes hold around 0.02% of the sample. Sequenced input: naive CD4+ T cells from blood. The sample's cell subset or site label is to be understood as: true naive CD4+ T cells. Receptors originate from a woman aged 18-30 years in good health.

The rearrangement uses TRBV7-9 and TRBJ2-7; D not certain. Per the germline V gene, CDR1 is SEHNR and CDR2 is FQNEAQ (reference sequence). This CDR3 has 12 amino acids. V lost 2 bases and J 7 bases, leaving 9 bases between the germline ends. Here the CDR3 reads CASSLMSVEQYF. The CDR3 nucleotides read TGTGCCAGCAGCTTAATGTCCGTGGAGCAGTACTTC.

Regarding this clone: The sample carries other DNA sequences with the same CDR3. The chain uses TRBV7-2 and TRBJ2-5, with D hard to call. This CDR3 has 14 amino acids. V was trimmed by 1 base and J by 1 base, leaving 7 bases between them. Germline CDR1 reads SGHTA; CDR2 reads FQGNSA. The CDR3 bases are TGTGCCAGCAGCTTAGGCTTGGCCCAAGAGACCCAGTACTTC. It is translated as CASSLGLAQETQYF. Combining the CDR3 with reference TRBV7-2 and TRBJ2-5 gives the whole variable domain GAGVSQSPSNKVTEKGKDVELRCDPISGHTALYWYRQSLGQGLEFLIYFQGNSAPDKSGLPSDRFSAERTGGSVSTLTIQRTQQEDSAVYLCASSLGLAQETQYFGPGTRLLVL.

This clone was detected a few times. The rearrangement uses TRBV19 and TRBJ1-1; no clear D. Trimming pared 5 bases from V and 4 bases from J, leaving 17 bases between. The germline V gene has CDR1 LNHDA and CDR2 SQIVND (reference sequence). The CDR3 totals 15 residues. CDR3 bases: TGTGCCAGTAGTCCCTCCATTTCTCGGATCACTGAAGCTTTCTTT. It is translated as CASSPSISRITEAFF.

This chain joins TRBV10-3 and TRBJ1-5; D not certain. The CDR3 totals 18 residues. Trimming pared 0 bases from V and 1 base from J, leaving 16 bases between. Germline CDR1 ENHRY, CDR2 SYGVKD. CDR3 coding DNA: TGTGCCATCAGTGAGTCCCGGGCGAGAGGGTCGAGCAATCAGCCCCAGCATTTT. It yields the protein CAISESRARGSSNQPQHF.

V usage is TRBV5-4 and J usage is TRBJ1-2, with 7 positions matching TRBD1. In germline, CDR1 is SGHNT, CDR2 YYREEE (reference sequence). The V and J ends lost 0 bases and 5 bases, in that order; junction bases with no gene match: 4. The CDR3 is made up of 14 amino acids. The CDR3 sequence is CASSLAAGGYGYTF. In DNA, the CDR3 is TGTGCCAGCAGCTTGGCGGCAGGGGGATATGGCTACACCTTC.

This clone was counted a single time. V and J are TRBV18 and TRBJ1-1, with D tentatively TRBD1 (5 bases). The CDR3 loop spans 15 amino acids. Per the germline V gene, CDR1 is KGHSH and CDR2 is LQKENI. V lost 2 bases to trimming and J lost 3 bases, with 13 bases between them. The CDR3 nucleotides are TGTGCCAGCTCACCAAAGGGCGCCAGGGACACTGAAGCTTTCTTT. Translated: CASSPKGARDTEAFF.

This clone has just a few counts. V and J are TRBV6-6 and TRBJ1-1; D gene uncertain. V was trimmed by 2 bases and J by 6 bases, leaving 16 bases between them. Looked up from germline, CDR1 is MNHNY and CDR2 is SVGAGI (reference sequence). The CDR3 spans 15 residues. DNA for the CDR3: TGTGCCAGCAGTTACCCGTTCCGAGGTAGGCCTGAAGCTTTCTTT. The encoded protein is CASSYPFRGRPEAFF.

This clone came up a few times. V and J are TRBV11-2 and TRBJ2-5, with D tentatively TRBD2 (6 bases). Germline CDR1 SGHAT, CDR2 FQNNGV. The CDR3 is made up of 14 amino acids. V was shortened by 5 bases and J by 7 bases, with 17 bases between the two germline ends. CDR3 bases: TGTGCCAGCAGCCGAGGCGGGGTCTTGCTGACCCAGTACTTC. Protein: CASSRGGVLLTQYF.

This rearrangement joins TRBV18 to TRBJ2-7; D is perhaps TRBD2 (6 bases). CDR1 and CDR2 (germline): KGHSH, LQKENI. Trimming cost V 3 bases and J 6 bases, with 15 bases left between them. The CDR3 has 14 residues. CDR3 in amino acids: CASSPGLGGVEQYF. CDR3 nucleotide sequence: TGTGCCAGCTCACCGGGACTCGGCGGGGTCGAGCAGTACTTC.

This clone occurred a few times. The chain recombines TRBV20-1 with TRBJ2-7; possible D gene TRBD1, 6 bases. Trimming removed 3 bases from V and 6 bases from J, with 9 bases in between. CDR1 and CDR2 (germline): DFQATT, SNEGSKA (reference sequence). CDR3 size: 11 residues. The CDR3 bases are TGCAGTGCTAGGGACAGCTCCGAGCAGTACTTC. Protein sequence: CSARDSSEQYF.

The V call is TRBV13, the J call TRBJ1-2; tentative D call: TRBD1 (5 bases). This CDR3 spans 14 amino acids. V lost 4 bases to trimming and J lost 4 bases, with 13 bases between them. Germline V gene data show CDR1 as PRHDT and CDR2 as FYEKMQ (reference sequence). Written as DNA, the CDR3 is TGTGCCAGCAGCTCCCGACAGATTACCTATGGCTACACCTTC. Translated, it gives CASSSRQITYGYTF. The variable domain in full, completed from reference TRBV13 and TRBJ1-2, reads AAGVIQSPRHLIKEKRETATLKCYPIPRHDTVYWYQQGPGQDPQFLISFYEKMQSDKGSIPDRFSAQQFSDYHSELNMSSLELGDSALYFCASSSRQITYGYTFGSGTRLTVV.

The table lists this clone with a few counts. The rearrangement links TRBV6-5 to TRBJ1-4; TRBD1 is a possible D gene (5 bases). CDR3 size: 15 residues. Trimming took off 5 bases at V and 3 bases at J, with 13 bases between the two ends. Germline CDR1 is MNHEY and CDR2 is SVGAGI. The CDR3 here is CASSPSTAPNEKLFF. CDR3 bases: TGTGCCAGCAGTCCCTCGACAGCCCCTAATGAAAAACTGTTTTTT.

A few counts support this clone. The V call is TRBV25-1, the J call TRBJ2-4; D is unclear. Germline values: CDR1 MGHDK, CDR2 SYGVNS. The CDR3 runs to 13 residues. V was pared by 2 bases and J by 4 bases, with 6 bases between. This CDR3 reads CASSEARKNIQYF. The CDR3 nucleotides read TGTGCCAGCAGTGAAGCCCGGAAAAACATTCAGTACTTC.

The sample holds a few counts of this clone. The sample contains more than one DNA sequence encoding this CDR3. The chain uses TRBV5-6 and TRBJ1-4, with D unresolved. V dropped 2 bases and J dropped 0 bases, with 2 bases sitting between them. The germline CDR1 and CDR2 sequences are SGHDT and YYEEEE. This CDR3 region has 13 residues. The CDR3 is CASSFATNEKLFF. Written as DNA, the CDR3 is TGTGCCAGCAGCTTCGCAACTAATGAAAAACTGTTTTTT.

V gene TRBV28 combines with J gene TRBJ1-1; no definite D call. Germline lookup yields CDR1 MDHEN and CDR2 SYDVKM. CDR3 length equals 11 residues. V dropped 7 bases and J dropped 0 bases, with 3 bases sitting between them. This CDR3 reads CASKVNTEAFF. The CDR3 coding sequence is TGTGCCAGCAAAGTGAACACTGAAGCTTTCTTT.

This clone has more than one count but fewer than ten. The chain carries TRBV27 and TRBJ1-1; D may be TRBD1 (5 bases). In germline, CDR1 is MNHEY, CDR2 SMNVEV (reference sequence). This CDR3 comprises 16 residues. V lost 2 bases to trimming and J lost 0 bases, with 13 bases between them. CDR3 in amino acids: CASSLIVGTVNTEAFF. CDR3 nucleotide sequence: TGTGCCAGCAGTTTAATCGTCGGGACGGTGAACACTGAAGCTTTCTTT.

Points on this clone: The sample holds other DNA sequences that translate to the same CDR3. The V gene is TRBV18, the J gene TRBJ1-1, with D unresolved. Per the germline V gene, CDR1 is KGHSH and CDR2 is LQKENI. This CDR3 region has 14 residues. Trimming cost V 0 bases and J 8 bases, with 13 bases left between them. The CDR3 reads CASSPPFGKTEAFF. CDR3 in DNA: TGTGCCAGCTCACCACCATTTGGCAAGACGGAAGCTTTCTTT.

The rearrangement uses TRBV11-2 and TRBJ2-1; 8 positions agree with TRBD2. Per germline, CDR1 SGHAT and CDR2 FQNNGV. Losses at the gene ends were 8 bases for V and 5 bases for J; bases not matched to a gene: 11. This CDR3 is 15 amino acids long. Written as DNA, the CDR3 is TGTGCCAGCTTACGTAGCGGGACTTTTAACAATGAGCAGTTCTTC. Its translation is CASLRSGTFNNEQFF.

The rearrangement uses TRBV20-1 and TRBJ2-5; the D gene is possibly TRBD2 (6 bases). Trimming cost V 6 bases and J 7 bases, with 12 bases left between them. This CDR3 spans 11 amino acids. In germline, CDR1 is DFQATT, CDR2 SNEGSKA (reference sequence). The CDR3 reads CSAPGGGTQYF. The CDR3 region has the DNA TGCAGTGCCCCCGGGGGTGGGACCCAGTACTTC.

The J gene is TRBJ2-5, the V gene TRBV5-1, with no clear D. Germline-derived CDR1 and CDR2 are SGHRS and YFSETQ. V was shortened by 4 bases and J by 5 bases, with 9 bases between the two germline ends. The CDR3 has 12 residues. CDR3 in DNA: TGCGCCAGCAGCCCCCATAAGGAGACCCAGTACTTC. Protein product: CASSPHKETQYF.